The text below deals with one T cell receptor (beta chain). The antigen is undetermined. Synthesis of TCR beta cDNA relied on 5'RACE template switching carrying UMIs. TCRdb derives one entry per CDR3 protein from the 5' RACE reads, leaving out DNA. The sample spans 450,000 to 600,000 distinct CDR3 sequences; the ten largest clones claim roughly 3.6%. The data were taken from a study of T cells expressing NK-cell markers. The germline CDR1 and CDR2 sequences are DFQATT and SNEGSKA (reference sequence). The CDR3 contains 15 residues. Study observations and caveats: Unclear, still, was the HCMV specificity of the expanded NKG2C+ T cell clones. A handful of donors showed these clonotypes also leading the CD3+CD56-NKG2C+ fraction.

The chain links TRBV20-1 to TRBJ2-5. The sample consisted of blood T cells: a sorted CD56 or NKG2C T cell subset, CD4+ or CD8+ T cells, or bulk PBMC T cells (not recorded which). The clonotype was recovered from a man aged 18 to 35 in good health. The CDR3 is CSARDRRRDQETQYF.